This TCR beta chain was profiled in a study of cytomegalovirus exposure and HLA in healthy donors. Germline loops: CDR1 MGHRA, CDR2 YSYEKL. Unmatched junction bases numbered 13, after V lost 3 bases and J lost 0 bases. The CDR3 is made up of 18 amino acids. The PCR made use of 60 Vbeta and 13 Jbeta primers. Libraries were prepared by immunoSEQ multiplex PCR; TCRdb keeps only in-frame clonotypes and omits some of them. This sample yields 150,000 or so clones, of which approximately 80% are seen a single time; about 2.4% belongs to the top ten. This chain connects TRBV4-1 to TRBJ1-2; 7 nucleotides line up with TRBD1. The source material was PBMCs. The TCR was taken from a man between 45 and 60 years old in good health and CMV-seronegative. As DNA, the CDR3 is TGCGCCAGCAGCCACCCCAGGCAGGGGGGCCCCTCTAACTATGGCTACACCTTC. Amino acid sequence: CASSHPRQGGPSNYGYTF.